Shown below are 7 T cell receptor beta chains from a single sample sequenced in a study of blood T cell repertoires in COVID-19. Some clones are missing from TCRdb's copy, which holds only in-frame ones; the method was immunoSEQ multiplex PCR. The table has around 140,000 clones, about 80% seen once. The sequenced sample consisted of peripheral blood. The receptors shown here come from a man between 65 and 85 years old who had recovered from COVID-19.

V usage is TRBV5-1 and J usage is TRBJ2-7, with D hard to call. Germline CDR1 is SGHRS and CDR2 is YFSETQ. This CDR3 has 15 amino acids. Trimming removed 4 bases from V and 6 bases from J, with 20 bases in between. The CDR3 spells CASSPDGDLRGEQYF. The DNA for the CDR3 is TGCGCCAGCAGCCCGGATGGAGACCTCCGTGGCGAGCAGTACTTC.

V and J are TRBV7-3 and TRBJ2-1, with D maybe TRBD1 (6 bases). V was shortened by 2 bases and J by 5 bases, with 7 bases between the two germline ends. CDR1 SGHTA and CDR2 FQGTGA come from the germline V gene. This CDR3 has 13 residues. The DNA of the CDR3 is TGTGCCAGCAGCTTAGGGGGCCACAATGAGCAGTTCTTC. Translated: CASSLGGHNEQFF.

V and J are TRBV25-1 and TRBJ2-5; 10 bases align to TRBD1. After removal of 4 bases from V and 0 bases from J, the junction contained 2 bases not matched to a gene. The CDR3 sequence is 15 residues long. The germline V gene encodes CDR1 MGHDK and CDR2 SYGVNS. In nucleotides, the CDR3 is TGTGCCAGCAGTGCGGGACAGGGGTACCAAGAGACCCAGTACTTC. This sequence encodes CASSAGQGYQETQYF.

The chain uses TRBV6-5 and TRBJ2-7, with 8 bases identical to TRBD2. There are 15 residues in the CDR3. V shed 2 bases and J 1 base; nucleotides not matched to a gene: 4. The germline V gene has CDR1 MNHEY and CDR2 SVGAGI. The CDR3 region has the DNA TGTGCCAGCAGTTACCGGGCTAGCGGGTCCTACGAGCAGTACTTC. The encoded protein is CASSYRASGSYEQYF.

The chain couples TRBV12-3 or TRBV12-4 to TRBJ1-4; D is uncertain. V lost 3 bases, J lost 6 bases, and 8 bases lay in between. CDR3 length equals 13 residues. The CDR3 sequence is CASSLGWYEKLFF. DNA for the CDR3: TGTGCCAGCAGTTTGGGCTGGTATGAAAAACTGTTTTTT.

The rearrangement links TRBV7-8 to TRBJ1-3; D call uncertain. There are 16 residues in the CDR3. The germline gives CDR1 SGHVS, CDR2 FQNEAQ. V was trimmed by 2 bases and J by 2 bases, leaving 13 bases between them. This chain's CDR3 is CASSLMGRLPGNTIYF. The CDR3 DNA reads TGTGCCAGCAGCTTAATGGGCAGGCTACCTGGAAACACCATATATTTT.

The chain links TRBV28 to TRBJ2-7; a possible D gene is TRBD2 (6 bases). The CDR3 is 11 residues long. V lost 7 bases to trimming and J lost 6 bases, with 10 bases between them. Per germline, CDR1 MDHEN and CDR2 SYDVKM. The CDR3 reads CASTAGIEQYF. Written as DNA, the CDR3 is TGTGCCAGCACCGCGGGGATCGAGCAGTACTTC.